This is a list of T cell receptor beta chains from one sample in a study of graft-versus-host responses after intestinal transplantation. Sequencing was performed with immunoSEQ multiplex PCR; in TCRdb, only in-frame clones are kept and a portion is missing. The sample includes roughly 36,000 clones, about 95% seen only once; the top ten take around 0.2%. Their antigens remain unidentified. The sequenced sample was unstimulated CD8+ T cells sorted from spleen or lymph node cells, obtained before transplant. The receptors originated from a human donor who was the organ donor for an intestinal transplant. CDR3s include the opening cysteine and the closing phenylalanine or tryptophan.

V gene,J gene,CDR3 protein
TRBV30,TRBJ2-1,CAWTRTSGGYNEQFF
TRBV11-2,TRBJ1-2,CASSPSGNGYTF
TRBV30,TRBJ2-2,CAWSSGANTGELFF
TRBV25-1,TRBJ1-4,CASSESQLNEKLFF
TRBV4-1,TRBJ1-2,CASSNNPAGSGYTF
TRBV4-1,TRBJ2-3,CASSQEQGGTDTQYF
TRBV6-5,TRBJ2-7,CASSLTATYEQYF
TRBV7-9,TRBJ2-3,CASSSPRGTSVPDTQYF
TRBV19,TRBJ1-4,CASSILSDRGREKLFF
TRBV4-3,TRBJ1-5,CASSQDRAQWEPQHF
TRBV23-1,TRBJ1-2,CASSDRGLRKVYGYTF
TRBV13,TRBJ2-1,CASSLRDRGYNEQFF
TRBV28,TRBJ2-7,CASSFRGTTYEQYF
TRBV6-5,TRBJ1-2,CASSYSGQGIDGYTF
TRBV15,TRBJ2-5,CATSRDRGGGDQETQYF
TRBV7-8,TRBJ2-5,CASSLGNTGYETQYF
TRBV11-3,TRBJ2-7,CASSLGWGGRSHEQYF
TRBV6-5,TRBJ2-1,CASSYSTSGGGEQFF
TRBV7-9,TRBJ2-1,CASSFGSGADNEQFF
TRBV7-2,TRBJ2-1,CASSLGNEQFF
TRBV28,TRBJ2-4,CASTRDGKNIQYF
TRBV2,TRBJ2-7,CASILVSYEQYF
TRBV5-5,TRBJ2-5,CASSLGLLQGQETQYF
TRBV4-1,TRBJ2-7,CASSQDHRLYVYEQYF
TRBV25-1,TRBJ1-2,CASSEYGGAYYGYTF
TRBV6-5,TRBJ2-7,CASSYSDSYEQYF
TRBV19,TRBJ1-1,CASSMGVIEAFF
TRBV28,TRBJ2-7,CASRTIRGGASYEQYF
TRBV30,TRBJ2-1,CASDRGLNEQFF
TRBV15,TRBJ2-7,CATSRRREGYKSYEQYF
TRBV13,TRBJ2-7,CASSLGGGTGTYEQYF
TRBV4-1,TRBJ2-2,CASSRLPGPTTGELFF
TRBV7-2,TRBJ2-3,CASSLGTTDTQYF
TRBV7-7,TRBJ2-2,CASSLAYTGELFF
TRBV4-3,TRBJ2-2,CASSQDGSGHNTGELFF
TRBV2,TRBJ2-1,CASSSRDRDYEQFF
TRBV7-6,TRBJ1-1,CASSLGGWAEAFF
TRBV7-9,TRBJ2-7,CASSRRQGYEQYF
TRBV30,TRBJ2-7,CAWSTAYEQYF
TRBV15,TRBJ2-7,CATSRDWSSWVTGQYEQYF
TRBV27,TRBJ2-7,CASSRGGLVNEQYF
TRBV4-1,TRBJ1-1,CASSKKGEDTEAFF
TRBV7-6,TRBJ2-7,CASSPGEGYEQYF
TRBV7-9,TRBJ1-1,CASSRGAPTEAFF
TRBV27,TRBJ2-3,CASSSIGDTQYF
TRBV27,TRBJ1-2,CASSFTGGAYGYTF
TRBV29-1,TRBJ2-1,CSVDGRDNEQFF
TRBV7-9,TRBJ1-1,CASSPGPGVAEAFF
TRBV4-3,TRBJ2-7,CASSLLAGSSYEQYF
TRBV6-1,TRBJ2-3,CASPAGGPGTDTQYF
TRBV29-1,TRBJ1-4,CSVLGTLQANEKLFF
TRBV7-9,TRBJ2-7,CASSVELSYEQYF
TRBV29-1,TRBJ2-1,CSVGWDEQFF
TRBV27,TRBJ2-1,CASKKHRDSVDNEQFF
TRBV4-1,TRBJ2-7,CASSRLGGPDSYEQYF